These T cell receptor beta chains were read from a single sample in a study of T cell responses to AZD1222 COVID-19 vaccine. Here immunoSEQ multiplex PCR was the method, and the copy in TCRdb shows in-frame clones only, minus some. The data contain 130,000 to 150,000 clones, roughly nine tenths of them singletons. The material sequenced was peripheral blood, taken 28 days after the second AZD1222 dose. These receptor sequences come from an adult who received the AZD1222 COVID-19 vaccine. The CDR3 runs from the conserved cysteine through the conserved F or W. The D gene is left open where the match is weak. A clone size is listed for some rows: how often the clone was seen (once, few, many), or a class if it is expanded.

v_call	d_call	clone_size	j_call	cdr3_nt	cdr3_aa
TRBV12-3/TRBV12-4	TRBD1	.	TRBJ1-1	TGTGCCAGCAAAGGGACAGGGGGCGAAGCTTTCTTT	CASKGTGGEAFF
TRBV25-1	.	.	TRBJ1-6	TGTGCCAGCCAAAACCCCTCCTCCTATAATTCACCCCTCCACTTT	CASQNPSSYNSPLHF
TRBV27	.	.	TRBJ1-1	TGTGCCAGCAGTTTATCGACGGTTGTTCTGGGAGGGACTGAAGCTTTCTTT	CASSLSTVVLGGTEAFF
TRBV5-1	.	few	TRBJ2-7	TGCGCCAGCAGCTTGGGTTCTTCAGGACCAAACACCTACGGGCAGTACTTC	CASSLGSSGPNTYGQYF
TRBV28	.	.	TRBJ2-1	TGTGCCAGCAGTTTCAGGAGCCAGGGGGGGACCTACAATGAGCAGTTCTTC	CASSFRSQGGTYNEQFF
TRBV3-1/TRBV3-2	.	once	TRBJ2-5	TGTGCCAGCAGCCAGACGACCCGCTCCCTAGCGATTTGGACCCAAGAGACCCAGTACTTC	CASSQTTRSLAIWTQETQYF
TRBV28	.	.	TRBJ2-1	TGTGCCAGCACTCCGGCTGGAAGGGAACATTTCTACAATGAGCAGTTCTTC	CASTPAGREHFYNEQFF
TRBV27	.	.	TRBJ1-2	TGTGCCAGCAGTTTAAACTCCGCAGGGCTTTTGAGCTACACCTTC	CASSLNSAGLLSYTF
TRBV4-2	.	.	TRBJ2-4	TGTGCCAGCACCGACAATATTCTAGCCAAAAACATTCAGTACTTC	CASTDNILAKNIQYF
TRBV30	TRBD1	few	TRBJ1-5	TGTGCCTGGAGCTCTGGCAGGGGGGTTCAGCCCCAGCATTTT	CAWSSGRGVQPQHF